The rows below give T cell receptor beta chains drawn from one sample of a study of control samples from healthy donors and cancer patients. This table comes from immunoSEQ multiplex PCR, and its TCRdb copy is limited to in-frame clones, with some not included. The sample lists some 140,000 clones, about 94% occurring once. The sequencing sample was made of blood. The receptors here all came from a middle-aged man in good health. CDR3s include the opening cysteine and the closing phenylalanine or tryptophan. A D gene is named only where the DNA matches it firmly. Rows may omit the clone size; those that give it use once, few, many or a size class.

v_call: TRBV6-6
d_call: NA
j_call: TRBJ1-1
clone_size: NA
cdr3_aa: CASSPHGTEAFF
cdr3_nt: TGTGCCAGCAGCCCTCATGGCACTGAAGCTTTCTTT

v_call: TRBV27
d_call: TRBD2
j_call: TRBJ2-3
clone_size: NA
cdr3_aa: CASGPGLAGGLDWDTQYF
cdr3_nt: TGTGCCAGCGGGCCGGGACTAGCGGGGGGACTAGACTGGGATACGCAGTATTTT

v_call: TRBV19
d_call: NA
j_call: TRBJ1-1
clone_size: NA
cdr3_aa: CASSKQGWDTEAFF
cdr3_nt: TGTGCCAGTAGCAAACAGGGCTGGGACACTGAAGCTTTCTTT

v_call: TRBV4-3
d_call: NA
j_call: TRBJ1-3
clone_size: NA
cdr3_aa: CASSQDLPRVGNTIYF
cdr3_nt: TGCGCCAGCAGCCAAGATCTTCCCAGGGTCGGAAACACCATATATTTT

v_call: TRBV18
d_call: NA
j_call: TRBJ1-3
clone_size: NA
cdr3_aa: CASSPDGNSGNTIYF
cdr3_nt: TGTGCCAGCTCACCCGACGGTAACTCTGGAAACACCATATATTTT

v_call: TRBV19
d_call: NA
j_call: TRBJ1-2
clone_size: NA
cdr3_aa: CASSIRQALNYGYTF
cdr3_nt: TGTGCCAGTAGTATACGACAGGCCCTTAACTATGGCTACACCTTC

v_call: TRBV15
d_call: NA
j_call: TRBJ2-7
clone_size: NA
cdr3_aa: CATRGPRRNSYEQYF
cdr3_nt: TGTGCCACCAGGGGCCCACGACGGAATTCCTACGAGCAGTACTTC

v_call: TRBV19
d_call: NA
j_call: TRBJ2-1
clone_size: NA
cdr3_aa: CASSIVKGAYNEQFF
cdr3_nt: TGTGCCAGTAGTATAGTAAAGGGGGCCTACAATGAGCAGTTCTTC

v_call: TRBV5-4
d_call: TRBD1
j_call: TRBJ1-2
clone_size: NA
cdr3_aa: CASSPYGTGSGGYTF
cdr3_nt: TGTGCCAGCAGCCCGTACGGGACAGGTTCGGGCGGCTACACCTTC

v_call: TRBV7-9
d_call: NA
j_call: TRBJ1-4
clone_size: NA
cdr3_aa: CASSLAGPNEKLFF
cdr3_nt: TGTGCCAGCAGCTTGGCGGGACCTAATGAAAAACTGTTTTTT

v_call: TRBV27
d_call: NA
j_call: TRBJ1-2
clone_size: NA
cdr3_aa: CASHRMSGSKVGGYTF
cdr3_nt: TGTGCCAGCCACCGCATGTCGGGGTCCAAGGTGGGAGGCTACACCTTC

v_call: TRBV20-1
d_call: NA
j_call: TRBJ2-1
clone_size: NA
cdr3_aa: CSANDNEQFF
cdr3_nt: TGCAGTGCCAACGACAATGAGCAGTTCTTC

v_call: TRBV6-2/TRBV6-3
d_call: NA
j_call: TRBJ1-2
clone_size: once
cdr3_aa: CASSYSAWAGREGYGYTF
cdr3_nt: TGTGCCAGCAGTTACTCGGCCTGGGCAGGGCGCGAGGGTTATGGCTACACCTTC

v_call: TRBV5-1
d_call: NA
j_call: TRBJ2-1
clone_size: NA
cdr3_aa: CASSATREEQFF
cdr3_nt: TGCGCCAGCAGCGCGACAAGGGAAGAGCAGTTCTTC

v_call: TRBV6-2/TRBV6-3
d_call: NA
j_call: TRBJ2-6
clone_size: NA
cdr3_aa: CASSFASPGANVLTF
cdr3_nt: TGTGCCAGCAGTTTTGCTAGCCCTGGGGCCAACGTCCTGACTTTC

v_call: TRBV5-4
d_call: TRBD2
j_call: TRBJ2-2
clone_size: NA
cdr3_aa: CASSQKRGANTGELFF
cdr3_nt: TGTGCCAGCAGTCAGAAGCGGGGGGCGAACACCGGGGAGCTGTTTTTT

v_call: TRBV5-4
d_call: TRBD1
j_call: TRBJ2-2
clone_size: NA
cdr3_aa: CASSLRQGRVGELFF
cdr3_nt: TGTGCCAGCAGCCTAAGACAGGGCAGGGTCGGGGAGCTGTTTTTT

v_call: TRBV28
d_call: NA
j_call: TRBJ1-3
clone_size: NA
cdr3_aa: CASSLSWGAVGNTIYF
cdr3_nt: TGTGCCAGCAGTTTGAGTTGGGGGGCAGTTGGAAACACCATATATTTT

v_call: TRBV6-2/TRBV6-3
d_call: TRBD1
j_call: TRBJ1-5
clone_size: NA
cdr3_aa: CASSYVSTGGNQPQHF
cdr3_nt: TGTGCCAGCAGTTACGTCTCCACAGGGGGCAATCAGCCCCAGCATTTT

v_call: TRBV12-3/TRBV12-4
d_call: NA
j_call: TRBJ1-4
clone_size: once
cdr3_aa: CASSLGQVEKLFF
cdr3_nt: TGTGCCAGCAGTTTGGGGCAAGTGGAAAAACTGTTTTTT

v_call: TRBV18
d_call: NA
j_call: TRBJ2-5
clone_size: once
cdr3_aa: CASSRAEQETQYF
cdr3_nt: TGTGCCAGCTCACGAGCGGAACAAGAGACCCAGTACTTC

v_call: TRBV5-5
d_call: NA
j_call: TRBJ1-3
clone_size: NA
cdr3_aa: CASSIRGRGSGNTIYF
cdr3_nt: TGTGCCAGCAGCATCCGGGGCAGGGGATCTGGAAACACCATATATTTT

v_call: TRBV9
d_call: NA
j_call: TRBJ1-2
clone_size: few
cdr3_aa: CASSVQGNYGYTF
cdr3_nt: TGTGCCAGCAGCGTACAGGGTAACTATGGCTACACCTTC

v_call: TRBV6-1
d_call: NA
j_call: TRBJ1-2
clone_size: NA
cdr3_aa: CASSDRGTTWDYTF
cdr3_nt: TGTGCCAGCAGTGACCGTGGGACAACGTGGGACTACACCTTC

v_call: TRBV19
d_call: NA
j_call: TRBJ1-1
clone_size: NA
cdr3_aa: CASSLRRTEAFF
cdr3_nt: TGTGCCAGTAGTCTCCGGCGGACTGAAGCTTTCTTT

v_call: TRBV6-5
d_call: NA
j_call: TRBJ2-7
clone_size: NA
cdr3_aa: CASRTGPSSYEQYF
cdr3_nt: TGTGCCAGCAGAACCGGGCCCAGCTCCTACGAGCAGTACTTC

v_call: TRBV6-5
d_call: NA
j_call: TRBJ1-5
clone_size: few
cdr3_aa: CASSQRWGSNQPQHF
cdr3_nt: TGTGCCAGCAGCCAGCGATGGGGTAGCAATCAGCCCCAGCATTTT

v_call: TRBV7-2
d_call: TRBD1
j_call: TRBJ2-2
clone_size: NA
cdr3_aa: CASSWPRDRGGTGELFF
cdr3_nt: TGTGCCAGCAGCTGGCCCCGGGACAGGGGGGGCACCGGGGAGCTGTTTTTT

v_call: TRBV5-6
d_call: NA
j_call: TRBJ2-7
clone_size: NA
cdr3_aa: CASRPRGQGGYEQYF
cdr3_nt: TGTGCCAGCAGGCCTAGGGGGCAGGGGGGCTACGAGCAGTACTTC

v_call: TRBV11-2
d_call: NA
j_call: TRBJ2-7
clone_size: NA
cdr3_aa: CASSPTGHLYEQYF
cdr3_nt: TGTGCCAGCAGCCCTACGGGACACCTCTACGAGCAGTACTTC

v_call: TRBV27
d_call: NA
j_call: TRBJ2-3
clone_size: NA
cdr3_aa: CASSLQYTDTQYF
cdr3_nt: TGTGCCAGCAGTTTACAATACACAGATACGCAGTATTTT

v_call: TRBV19
d_call: TRBD1
j_call: TRBJ2-7
clone_size: NA
cdr3_aa: CASSVDRGLGEQYF
cdr3_nt: TGTGCCAGTAGTGTCGACAGGGGGCTCGGCGAGCAGTACTTC

v_call: TRBV7-6
d_call: NA
j_call: TRBJ2-1
clone_size: NA
cdr3_aa: CASSLALWGSHNEQFF
cdr3_nt: TGTGCCAGCAGCTTAGCGCTGTGGGGTAGCCACAATGAGCAGTTCTTC